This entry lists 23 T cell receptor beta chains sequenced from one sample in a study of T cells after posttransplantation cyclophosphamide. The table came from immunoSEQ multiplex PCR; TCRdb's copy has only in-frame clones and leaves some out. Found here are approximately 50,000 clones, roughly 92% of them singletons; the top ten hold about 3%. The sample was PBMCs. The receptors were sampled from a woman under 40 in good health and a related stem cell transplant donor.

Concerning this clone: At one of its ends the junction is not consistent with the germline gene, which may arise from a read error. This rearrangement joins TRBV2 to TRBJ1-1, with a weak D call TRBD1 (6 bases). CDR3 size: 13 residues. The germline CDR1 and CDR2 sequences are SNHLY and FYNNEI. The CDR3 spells CASREDRYTEAFF. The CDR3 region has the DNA TGTGCCAGCAGGGAAGACAGGTACACTGAAGCTTTCTTT.

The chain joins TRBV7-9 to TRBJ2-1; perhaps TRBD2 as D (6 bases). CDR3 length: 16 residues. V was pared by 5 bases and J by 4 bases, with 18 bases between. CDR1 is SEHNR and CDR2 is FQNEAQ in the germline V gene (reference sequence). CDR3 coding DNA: TGTGCCAGCAGCCCTAGAGGAGTCCGGGGGTACAATGAGCAGTTCTTC. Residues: CASSPRGVRGYNEQFF.

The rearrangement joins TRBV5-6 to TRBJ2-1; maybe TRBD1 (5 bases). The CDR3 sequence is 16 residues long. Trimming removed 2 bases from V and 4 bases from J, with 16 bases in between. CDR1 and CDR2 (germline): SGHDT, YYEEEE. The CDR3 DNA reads TGTGCCAGCAGCTTAGCAGGTACAGGATCTTACAATGAGCAGTTCTTC. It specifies CASSLAGTGSYNEQFF. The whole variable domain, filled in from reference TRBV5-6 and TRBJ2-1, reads DAGVTQSPTHLIKTRGQQVTLRCSPKSGHDTVSWYQQALGQGPQFIFQYYEEEERQRGNFPDRFSGHQFPNYSSELNVNALLLGDSALYLCASSLAGTGSYNEQFFGPGTRLTVL.

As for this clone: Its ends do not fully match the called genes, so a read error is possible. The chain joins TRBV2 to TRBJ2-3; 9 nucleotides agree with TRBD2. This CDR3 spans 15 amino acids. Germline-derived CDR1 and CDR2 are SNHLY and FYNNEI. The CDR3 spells CASSQGGTSRDTQYF. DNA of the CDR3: TGTGCCAGCAGCCAAGGGGGGACTAGCAGAGATACGCAGTATTTT.

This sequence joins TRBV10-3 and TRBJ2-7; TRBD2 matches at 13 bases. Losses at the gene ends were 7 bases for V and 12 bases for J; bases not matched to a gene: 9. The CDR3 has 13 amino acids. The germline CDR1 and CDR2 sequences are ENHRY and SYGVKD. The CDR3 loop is CAINLGLAGTPYF. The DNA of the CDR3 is TGTGCCATCAACCTGGGACTAGCGGGAACCCCGTACTTC.

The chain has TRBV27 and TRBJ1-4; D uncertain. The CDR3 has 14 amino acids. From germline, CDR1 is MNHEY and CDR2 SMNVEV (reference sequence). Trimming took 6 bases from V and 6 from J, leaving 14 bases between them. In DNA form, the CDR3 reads TGTGCCAGCAGCTCCCGGGGAGCGTATGAAAAACTGTTTTTT. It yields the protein CASSSRGAYEKLFF.

The CDR3 nucleotides are TGTGCCAGCAGTTATAATTTGGACAGCTATGGCTACACCTTC. Its translation is CASSYNLDSYGYTF. The V and J genes are TRBV5-5 and TRBJ1-2, with TRBD1 as a possible D gene (6 bases). The V and J ends lost 5 bases and 4 bases respectively, with 15 bases between them. Germline V gene data show CDR1 as SGHKS and CDR2 as YYEKEE (reference sequence). The CDR3 covers 14 residues.

CDR3 nucleotide sequence: TGTGCCATCAACCAGGGACAAGGCTCTGGAAACACCATATATTTT. It yields the protein CAINQGQGSGNTIYF. J is TRBJ1-3 and V is TRBV10-3; D possibly corresponds to TRBD1 (6 bases). The length of the CDR3 is 15 residues. From germline, CDR1 is ENHRY and CDR2 SYGVKD. Trimming removed 7 bases from V and 0 bases from J, with 13 bases in between.

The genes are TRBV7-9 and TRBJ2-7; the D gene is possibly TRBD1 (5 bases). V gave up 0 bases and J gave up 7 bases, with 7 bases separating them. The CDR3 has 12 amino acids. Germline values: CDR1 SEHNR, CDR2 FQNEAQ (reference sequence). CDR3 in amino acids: CASSLAREEQYF. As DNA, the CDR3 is TGTGCCAGCAGCTTAGCCAGGGAAGAGCAGTACTTC.

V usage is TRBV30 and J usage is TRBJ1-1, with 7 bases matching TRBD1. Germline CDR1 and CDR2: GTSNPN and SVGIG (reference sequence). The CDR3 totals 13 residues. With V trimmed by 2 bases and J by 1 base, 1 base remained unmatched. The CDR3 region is CAWSRTGNTEAFF. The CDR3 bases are TGTGCCTGGAGTCGGACAGGGAACACTGAAGCTTTCTTT.

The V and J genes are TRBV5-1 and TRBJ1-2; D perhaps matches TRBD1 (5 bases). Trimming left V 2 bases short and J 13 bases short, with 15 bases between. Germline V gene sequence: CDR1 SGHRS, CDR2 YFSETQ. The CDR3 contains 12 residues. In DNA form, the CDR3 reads TGCGCCAGCAGCTTAACAGGAATAACGAGCACCTTC. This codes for CASSLTGITSTF.

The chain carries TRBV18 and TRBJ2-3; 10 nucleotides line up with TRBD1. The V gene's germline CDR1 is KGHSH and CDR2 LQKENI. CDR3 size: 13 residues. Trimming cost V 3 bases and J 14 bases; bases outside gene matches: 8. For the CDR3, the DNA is TGTGCCAGCTCACCGTCCGGGACAGGGGATAGGTATTTT. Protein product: CASSPSGTGDRYF.

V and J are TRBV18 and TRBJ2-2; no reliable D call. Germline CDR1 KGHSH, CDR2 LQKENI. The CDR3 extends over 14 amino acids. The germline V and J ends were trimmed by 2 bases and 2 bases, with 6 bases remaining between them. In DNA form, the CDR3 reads TGTGCCAGCTCACCAAACGGTAACACCGGGGAGCTGTTTTTT. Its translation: CASSPNGNTGELFF.

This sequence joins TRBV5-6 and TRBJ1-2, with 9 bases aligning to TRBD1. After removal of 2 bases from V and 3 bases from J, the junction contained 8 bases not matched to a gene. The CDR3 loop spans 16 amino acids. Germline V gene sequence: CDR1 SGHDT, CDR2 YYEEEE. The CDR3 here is CASSLRTGAGDYGYTF. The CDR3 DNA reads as TGTGCCAGCAGCTTAAGGACAGGGGCTGGGGACTATGGCTACACCTTC.

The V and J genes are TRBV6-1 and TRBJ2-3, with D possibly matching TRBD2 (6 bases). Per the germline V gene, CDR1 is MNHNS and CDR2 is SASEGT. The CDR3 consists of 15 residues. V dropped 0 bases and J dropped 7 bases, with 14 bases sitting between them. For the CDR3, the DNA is TGTGCCAGCAGTGAAGCGCTTGGGACTGGTTATACGCAGTATTTT. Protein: CASSEALGTGYTQYF.

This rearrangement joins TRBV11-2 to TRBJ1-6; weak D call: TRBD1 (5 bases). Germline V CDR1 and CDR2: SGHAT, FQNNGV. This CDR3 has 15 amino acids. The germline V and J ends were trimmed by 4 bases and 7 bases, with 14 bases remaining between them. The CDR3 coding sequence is TGTGCCAGCAGCTCATCCGGGACTGGGAATTCACCCCTCCACTTT. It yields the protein CASSSSGTGNSPLHF.

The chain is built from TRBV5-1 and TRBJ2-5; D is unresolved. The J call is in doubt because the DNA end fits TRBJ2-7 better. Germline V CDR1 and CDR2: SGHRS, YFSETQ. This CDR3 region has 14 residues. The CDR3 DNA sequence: TGCGCCAGCAGCTTTCGTGACGGTAACTACGAGCAGTACTTC. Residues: CASSFRDGNYEQYF.

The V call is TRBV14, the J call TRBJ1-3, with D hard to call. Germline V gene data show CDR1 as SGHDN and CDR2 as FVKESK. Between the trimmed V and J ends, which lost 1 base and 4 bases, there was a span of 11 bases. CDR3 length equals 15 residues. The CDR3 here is CASSQARFLGNTIYF. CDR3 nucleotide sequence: TGTGCCAGCAGCCAAGCTAGGTTCCTCGGAAACACCATATATTTT.

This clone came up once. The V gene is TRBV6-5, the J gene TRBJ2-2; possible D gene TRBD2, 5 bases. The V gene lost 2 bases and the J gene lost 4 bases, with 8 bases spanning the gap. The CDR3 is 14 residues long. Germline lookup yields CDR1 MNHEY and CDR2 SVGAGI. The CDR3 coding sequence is TGTGCCAGCAGTTACGGGGAGCCCACCGGGGAGCTGTTTTTT. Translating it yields CASSYGEPTGELFF.

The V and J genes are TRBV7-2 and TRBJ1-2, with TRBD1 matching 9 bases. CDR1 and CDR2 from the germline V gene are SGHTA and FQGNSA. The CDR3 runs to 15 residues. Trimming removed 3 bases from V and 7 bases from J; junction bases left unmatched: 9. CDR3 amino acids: CASSFPPGQGAGYTF. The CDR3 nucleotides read TGTGCCAGCAGCTTTCCACCGGGACAGGGAGCTGGCTACACCTTC.

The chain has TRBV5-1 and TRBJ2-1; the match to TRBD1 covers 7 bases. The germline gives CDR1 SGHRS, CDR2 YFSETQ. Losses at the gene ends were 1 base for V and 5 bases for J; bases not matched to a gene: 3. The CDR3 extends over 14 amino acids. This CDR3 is CASSLRGPDNEQFF. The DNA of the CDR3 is TGCGCCAGCAGCTTGAGGGGGCCCGACAATGAGCAGTTCTTC. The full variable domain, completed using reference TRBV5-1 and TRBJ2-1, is KAGVTQTPRYLIKTRGQQVTLSCSPISGHRSVSWYQQTPGQGLQFLFEYFSETQRNKGNFPGRFSGRQFSNSRSEMNVSTLELGDSALYLCASSLRGPDNEQFFGPGTRLTVL.

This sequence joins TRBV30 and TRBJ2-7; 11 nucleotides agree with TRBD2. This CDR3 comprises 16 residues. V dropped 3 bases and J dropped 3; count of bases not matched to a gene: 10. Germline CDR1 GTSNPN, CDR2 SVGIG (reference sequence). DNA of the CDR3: TGTGCCTGGAGCGTCAGGAGACTAGCGGGGAACTACGAGCAGTACTTC. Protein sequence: CAWSVRRLAGNYEQYF. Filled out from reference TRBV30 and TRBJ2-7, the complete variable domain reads SQTIHQWPATLVQPVGSPLSLECTVEGTSNPNLYWYRQAAGRGLQLLFYSVGIGQISSEVPQNLSASRPQDRQFILSSKKLLLSDSGFYLCAWSVRRLAGNYEQYFGPGTRLTVT.

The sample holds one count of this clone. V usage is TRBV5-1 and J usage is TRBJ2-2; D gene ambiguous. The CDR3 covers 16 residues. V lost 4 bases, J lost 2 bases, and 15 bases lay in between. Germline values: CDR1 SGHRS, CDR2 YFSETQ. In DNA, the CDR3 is TGCGCCAGCAGCGCGGTTGAGACTTATAACACCGGGGAGCTGTTTTTT. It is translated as CASSAVETYNTGELFF.